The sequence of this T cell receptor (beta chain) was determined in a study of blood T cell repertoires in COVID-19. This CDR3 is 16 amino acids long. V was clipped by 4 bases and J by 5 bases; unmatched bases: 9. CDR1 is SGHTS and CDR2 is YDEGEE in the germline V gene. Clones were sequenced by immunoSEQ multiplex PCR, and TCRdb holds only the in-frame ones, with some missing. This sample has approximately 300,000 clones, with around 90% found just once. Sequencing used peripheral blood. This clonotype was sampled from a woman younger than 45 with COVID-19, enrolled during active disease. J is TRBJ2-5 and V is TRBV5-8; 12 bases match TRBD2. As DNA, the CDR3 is TGTGCCAGCAGCGGGCGACTAGCGGGAGCGATGGAGACCCAGTACTTC. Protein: CASSGRLAGAMETQYF. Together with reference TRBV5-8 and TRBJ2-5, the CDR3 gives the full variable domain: EAGVTQSPTHLIKTRGQQATLRCSPISGHTSVYWYQQALGLGLQFLLWYDEGEERNRGNFPPRFSGRQFPNYSSELNVNALELEDSALYLCASSGRLAGAMETQYFGPGTRLLVL.